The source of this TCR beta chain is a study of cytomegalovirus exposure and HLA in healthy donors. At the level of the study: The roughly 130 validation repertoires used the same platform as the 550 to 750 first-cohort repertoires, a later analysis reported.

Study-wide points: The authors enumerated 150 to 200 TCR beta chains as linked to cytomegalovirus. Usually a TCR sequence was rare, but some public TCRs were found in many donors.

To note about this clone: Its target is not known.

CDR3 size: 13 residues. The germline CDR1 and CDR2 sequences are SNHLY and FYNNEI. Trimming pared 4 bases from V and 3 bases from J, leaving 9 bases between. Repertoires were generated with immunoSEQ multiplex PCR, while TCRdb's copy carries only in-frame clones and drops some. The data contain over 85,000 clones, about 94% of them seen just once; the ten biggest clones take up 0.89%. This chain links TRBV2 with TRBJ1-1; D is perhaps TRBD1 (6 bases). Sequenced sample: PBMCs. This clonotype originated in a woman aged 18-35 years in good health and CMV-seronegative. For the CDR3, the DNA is TGTGCCAGCAGTGTACAGGGTTACACTGAAGCTTTCTTT. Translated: CASSVQGYTEAFF.